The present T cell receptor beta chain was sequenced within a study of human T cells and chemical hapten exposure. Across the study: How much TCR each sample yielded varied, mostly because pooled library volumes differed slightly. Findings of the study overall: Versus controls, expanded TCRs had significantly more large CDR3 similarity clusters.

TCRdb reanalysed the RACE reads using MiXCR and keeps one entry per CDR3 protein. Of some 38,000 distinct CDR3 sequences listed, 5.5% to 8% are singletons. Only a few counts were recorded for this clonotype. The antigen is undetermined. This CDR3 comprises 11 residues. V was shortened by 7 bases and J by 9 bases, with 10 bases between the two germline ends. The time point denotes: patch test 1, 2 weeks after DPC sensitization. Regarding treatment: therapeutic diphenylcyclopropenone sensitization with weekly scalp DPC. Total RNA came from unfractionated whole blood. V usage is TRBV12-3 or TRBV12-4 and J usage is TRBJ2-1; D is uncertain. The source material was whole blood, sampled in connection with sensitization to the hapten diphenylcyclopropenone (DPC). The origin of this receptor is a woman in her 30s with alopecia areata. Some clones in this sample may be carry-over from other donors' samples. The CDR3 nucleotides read TGTGCCAGCACCAGTTTAGCTGAGCAGTTCTTC. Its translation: CASTSLAEQFF.